These 11 T cell receptor beta chains were all obtained from the same sample, sequenced in a study of a mutant IDH1 vaccine in newly diagnosed glioma. Described time point: baseline, week 1 (first vaccination visit). Indicated treatment: pre-vaccination baseline after standard-of-care therapy. Libraries were prepared by immunoSEQ multiplex PCR; TCRdb keeps only in-frame clonotypes and omits some of them. The sample lists roughly 46,000 clones; 80% to 90% were seen once. Sequenced material: PBMCs, taken from a glioma patient treated with radiotherapy, temozolomide or both. The receptors originated from a man between 40 and 49 years old with glioma.

The chain recombines TRBV9 with TRBJ2-3, with a weak D call TRBD2 (6 bases). CDR3 size: 16 residues. V gave up 7 bases and J gave up 4 bases, with 22 bases separating them. Germline loops: CDR1 SGDLS, CDR2 YYNGEE. The CDR3 loop is CASGAGRRAAADTQYF. CDR3 nucleotide sequence: TGTGCCAGCGGGGCCGGTCGGAGGGCCGCCGCAGATACGCAGTATTTT.

This clone was seen once. This chain uses TRBV10-3 with TRBJ2-1; D possibly corresponds to TRBD2 (5 bases). The CDR3 consists of 14 residues. V was pared by 6 bases and J by 4 bases, with 13 bases between. Germline V gene data show CDR1 as ENHRY and CDR2 as SYGVKD. This CDR3 reads CAIRDSITYNEQFF. Here the CDR3 DNA reads TGTGCCATCAGGGACTCGATCACTTACAATGAGCAGTTCTTC.

The V and J genes are TRBV27 and TRBJ2-7; D is unclear. From germline, CDR1 is MNHEY and CDR2 SMNVEV (reference sequence). V was shortened by 3 bases and J by 0 bases, with 6 bases between the two germline ends. The CDR3 covers 13 residues. CDR3 residues: CASSFTSSYEQYF. CDR3 bases: TGTGCCAGCAGTTTTACGAGCTCCTACGAGCAGTACTTC.

This sequence joins TRBV7-2 and TRBJ2-2, with 8 bases identical to TRBD2. CDR1 is SGHTA, CDR2 FQGNSA, per germline. The CDR3 is 16 amino acids. The V and J ends lost 2 bases and 3 bases, in that order; junction bases with no gene match: 5. The DNA of the CDR3 is TGTGCCAGCAGCTTACGGGGGGGGTCTTACACCGGGGAGCTGTTTTTT. Translation: CASSLRGGSYTGELFF. Supplemented by reference TRBV7-2 and TRBJ2-2, the full variable domain reads GAGVSQSPSNKVTEKGKDVELRCDPISGHTALYWYRQSLGQGLEFLIYFQGNSAPDKSGLPSDRFSAERTGGSVSTLTIQRTQQEDSAVYLCASSLRGGSYTGELFFGEGSRLTVL.

The chain uses TRBV19 and TRBJ1-5; TRBD1 aligns across 11 bases. Germline V CDR1 and CDR2: LNHDA, SQIVND (reference sequence). The CDR3 is 17 amino acids. V lost 3 bases and J lost 0; bases outside the gene matches: 4. CDR3 in amino acids: CASSMGTGGGSNQPQHF. CDR3 DNA: TGTGCCAGTAGTATGGGGACAGGGGGTGGTAGCAATCAGCCCCAGCATTTT.

CDR3 DNA: TGCAGTGCTAGTAACGGAGAAAAACTGTTTTTT. It translates to CSASNGEKLFF. This chain links TRBV20-1 with TRBJ1-4, with D uncertain. The germline V gene encodes CDR1 DFQATT and CDR2 SNEGSKA (reference sequence). This CDR3 comprises 11 residues. The ends were cut back, 3 bases at V and 8 bases at J, with 7 bases in the middle.

This rearrangement joins TRBV5-4 to TRBJ1-5, with 7 bases matching TRBD1. CDR3 length: 15 amino acids. V lost 4 bases to trimming and J lost 0 bases; unmatched junction nucleotides: 4. Germline V gene data show CDR1 as SGHNT and CDR2 as YYREEE (reference sequence). CDR3 residues: CASSQGTDSNQPQHF. CDR3 DNA sequence: TGTGCCAGCAGCCAAGGGACAGATAGCAATCAGCCCCAGCATTTT.

The V call is TRBV27, the J call TRBJ2-3, with a tentative D call TRBD1 (6 bases). The V and J ends lost 9 bases and 0 bases respectively, with 19 bases between them. Germline V gives CDR1 MNHEY, CDR2 SMNVEV (reference sequence). This CDR3 comprises 16 residues. CDR3 sequence: CASFGFQGISTDTQYF. The CDR3 DNA reads as TGTGCCAGTTTCGGTTTTCAGGGGATTAGCACAGATACGCAGTATTTT.

In the case of this clone: One junction end disagrees with the germline gene, perhaps due to a read error. The gene calls are TRBV10-3 and TRBJ2-2, with 7 bases that match TRBD2. This CDR3 contains 14 residues. Per germline, CDR1 ENHRY and CDR2 SYGVKD. CDR3 nucleotide sequence: TGTGCCATCAGCAGCGGAGGGAGGGACCGGGGAGCTGTTTTT. Amino acid sequence: CAISSGGRDRGAVF.

The rearrangement links TRBV19 to TRBJ2-1; 10 bases map to TRBD2. This CDR3 has 13 residues. Germline V CDR1 and CDR2: LNHDA, SQIVND (reference sequence). The V gene end was trimmed by 6 bases and the J gene end by 9 bases; junction bases not matched to a gene: 5. DNA of the CDR3: TGTGCCAGTAGGTGGACTAGCGGCCTTGAGCAGTTCTTC. It codes for CASRWTSGLEQFF.

On this clone: The same CDR3 is also encoded by other DNA sequences in this sample. This rearrangement joins TRBV19 to TRBJ1-5; a weak D match, TRBD1 (5 bases). Germline V gene sequence: CDR1 LNHDA, CDR2 SQIVND (reference sequence). The germline V and J ends were trimmed by 5 bases and 7 bases, with 12 bases remaining between them. There are 13 residues in the CDR3. CDR3 sequence (DNA): TGTGCCAGTAGTTTGGGGGTCGACCAGCCCCAGCATTTT. It yields the protein CASSLGVDQPQHF.